Below, 10 T cell receptor beta chains from the same sample are listed, as sequenced in a study of a mutant IDH1 vaccine in newly diagnosed glioma. Time point specified: week 23, last vaccination. Every vaccination contained 300 ug of the mutant IDH1 20-mer peptide and was paired with topical imiquimod. Profiled with immunoSEQ multiplex PCR; TCRdb holds only in-frame clones, not every one. The data show tens of thousands of clones, about three quarters seen once. Their antigen targets remain unknown. Sequences were derived from PBMCs, sampled from a glioma patient whose treatment included an IDH1 peptide vaccine. The source of these receptors is a man aged 50-60 years with glioma.

The chain is built from TRBV4-2 and TRBJ2-7; D is tentatively TRBD1 or TRBD2 (5 bases each). There are 15 residues in the CDR3. Germline V gene data show CDR1 as LGHNA and CDR2 as YNFKEQ. The V end lost 4 bases, the J end lost 0 bases, and 13 bases lay between the germline ends. CDR3 in amino acids: CASSPRDGLSYEQYF. The CDR3 DNA follows: TGTGCCAGCAGCCCCCGGGACGGCCTCTCCTACGAGCAGTACTTC.

The V gene is TRBV7-3, the J gene TRBJ1-6, with D maybe TRBD1 (5 bases). This CDR3 spans 15 amino acids. Trimming removed 0 bases at V and 7 bases at J, with 10 bases between. Per germline, CDR1 SGHTA and CDR2 FQGTGA. CDR3 coding DNA: TGTGCCAGCAGCTTAACAAGCGGGGACAATTCACCCCTCCACTTT. It codes for CASSLTSGDNSPLHF.

This clone appeared a few times. The chain recombines TRBV9 with TRBJ2-3; D is unresolved. The germline V and J ends were trimmed by 0 bases and 0 bases, with 5 bases remaining between them. The CDR3 sequence is 14 residues long. CDR1 is SGDLS and CDR2 is YYNGEE in the germline V gene. CDR3 sequence reads: CASSVGRSTDTQYF. CDR3 DNA: TGTGCCAGCAGCGTAGGGCGTAGCACAGATACGCAGTATTTT.

The CDR3 sequence: CASSSPDSRAGGYTF. CDR3 DNA sequence: TGTGCCAGCAGCTCCCCCGATAGCAGGGCGGGTGGCTACACCTTC. The rearrangement links TRBV7-2 to TRBJ1-2, with D perhaps TRBD1 (5 bases). The V gene's germline CDR1 is SGHTA and CDR2 FQGNSA. Trimming shortened V by 4 bases and J by 7 bases, and 19 bases separated the two germline ends. The CDR3 is made up of 15 amino acids.

The chain joins TRBV15 to TRBJ1-3; D might be TRBD1 (5 bases). V was cut by 0 bases and J by 4 bases, with 10 bases left in between. The CDR3 is 15 amino acids. Germline CDR1 reads LNHNV; CDR2 reads YYDKDF (reference sequence). The CDR3 reads CATSRDPGRGNTIYF. The CDR3 region has the DNA TGTGCCACCAGCAGAGATCCAGGGCGAGGAAACACCATATATTTT.

The chain combines TRBV18 with TRBJ2-2; D remains ambiguous. V gave up 2 bases and J gave up 4 bases, with 8 bases separating them. Germline CDR1 KGHSH, CDR2 LQKENI. The CDR3 is made up of 14 amino acids. The chain's CDR3 is CASSPTPRTGELFF. The CDR3 DNA reads as TGTGCCAGCTCACCAACTCCACGCACCGGGGAGCTGTTTTTT.

The chain links TRBV5-4 to TRBJ1-1; unclear D gene. Germline V CDR1 and CDR2: SGHNT, YYREEE (reference sequence). This CDR3 is 14 amino acids long. Trimming took off 0 bases at V and 7 bases at J, with 13 bases between the two ends. The CDR3 nucleotides are TGTGCCAGCAGCTTGGTTGGCTACGCATTTGAAGCTTTCTTT. Amino acids: CASSLVGYAFEAFF.

The J gene is TRBJ1-3, the V gene TRBV18, with D hard to call. Germline CDR1 KGHSH, CDR2 LQKENI. The V and J ends lost 2 bases and 7 bases respectively, with 6 bases between them. The CDR3 extends over 12 amino acids. The CDR3 sequence: CASSPDRNTIYF. In nucleotides, the CDR3 is TGTGCCAGCTCACCAGATCGGAACACCATATATTTT.

This rearrangement joins TRBV30 to TRBJ1-2; a weak D match, TRBD1 (5 bases). The ends were cut back, 3 bases at V and 3 bases at J, with 23 bases in the middle. Per germline, CDR1 GTSNPN and CDR2 SVGIG (reference sequence). CDR3 length: 17 residues. The CDR3 protein is CAWRSPWTLQYDYGYTF. The CDR3 DNA reads TGTGCCTGGAGGTCCCCGTGGACACTCCAGTACGACTATGGCTACACCTTC.

The chain combines TRBV6-5 with TRBJ1-1; D ambiguous. Germline assignment: CDR1 MNHEY and CDR2 SVGAGI. V shed 0 bases and J shed 4 bases, with 6 bases lying between them. This CDR3 comprises 13 residues. CDR3 nucleotides: TGTGCCAGCAGTTACTCGGAGGCCACTGAAGCTTTCTTT. It yields the protein CASSYSEATEAFF.